The 16 T cell receptor beta chains below all came from one sample that was sequenced in a study of blood T cell repertoires in COVID-19. Repertoires were generated with immunoSEQ multiplex PCR, while TCRdb's copy carries only in-frame clones and drops some. The sample has 350,000 to 400,000 clones; 85% to 90% are singletons. The specimen sequenced was PBMCs or T cells enriched from blood (not recorded which). The source is a woman younger than 30 who had recovered from COVID-19.

The chain uses TRBV6-5 and TRBJ1-2, with 9 bases identical to TRBD1. With V trimmed by 2 bases and J by 4 bases, 8 bases remained unmatched. Germline-derived CDR1 and CDR2 are MNHEY and SVGAGI. The CDR3 loop spans 16 amino acids. The CDR3 loop is CASSYTRTGASYGYTF. DNA of the CDR3: TGTGCCAGCAGTTACACACGGACAGGGGCGTCCTATGGCTACACCTTC.

This chain links TRBV30 with TRBJ1-3, with D unresolved. The ends were cut back, 4 bases at V and 0 bases at J, with 10 bases in the middle. Germline CDR1 and CDR2: GTSNPN and SVGIG (reference sequence). This CDR3 contains 14 residues. CDR3 DNA sequence: TGTGCCTGGATGGCGGACTTCTCTGGAAACACCATATATTTT. Protein product: CAWMADFSGNTIYF. The whole variable domain, remainder taken from reference TRBV30 and TRBJ1-3, is SQTIHQWPATLVQPVGSPLSLECTVEGTSNPNLYWYRQAAGRGLQLLFYSVGIGQISSEVPQNLSASRPQDRQFILSSKKLLLSDSGFYLCAWMADFSGNTIYFGEGSWLTVV.

This clone was seen only a few times. The chain joins TRBV30 to TRBJ1-2; TRBD1 matches at 10 bases. The junction had 3 bases not matched to a gene; V was cut back by 2 bases and J by 6 bases. Germline values: CDR1 GTSNPN, CDR2 SVGIG (reference sequence). This CDR3 spans 13 amino acids. CDR3 sequence (DNA): TGTGCCTGGAGTTCAGGGACAGGGGATGGCTACACCTTC. As protein: CAWSSGTGDGYTF.

This clone has only a few counts. The rearrangement uses TRBV20-1 and TRBJ2-7; TRBD1 aligns across 8 bases. Germline assignment: CDR1 DFQATT and CDR2 SNEGSKA (reference sequence). The CDR3 runs 16 residues. J gave up 0 bases and V 3 bases, and 10 bases lay outside the gene matches. CDR3 region: CSASSRTGLASYEQYF. CDR3 coding DNA: TGCAGTGCTAGTTCTCGGACAGGGTTGGCCTCCTACGAGCAGTACTTC.

This chain connects TRBV9 to TRBJ2-1; D is unclear. V gave up 4 bases and J gave up 5 bases, with 10 bases separating them. This CDR3 region has 13 residues. Germline V CDR1 and CDR2: SGDLS, YYNGEE. The chain's CDR3 is CASSPQVDNEQFF. CDR3 nucleotide sequence: TGTGCCAGCAGCCCCCAGGTAGACAATGAGCAGTTCTTC.

The chain is built from TRBV19 and TRBJ1-1; D possibly corresponds to TRBD1 (5 bases). The germline gives CDR1 LNHDA, CDR2 SQIVND (reference sequence). The V gene lost 4 bases and the J gene lost 1 base, with 10 bases spanning the gap. This CDR3 spans 14 amino acids. The CDR3 sequence: CASSTIQGNTEAFF. CDR3 nucleotide sequence: TGTGCCAGTAGTACCATTCAGGGGAACACTGAAGCTTTCTTT.

The chain recombines TRBV18 with TRBJ1-1; D gene uncertain. Germline V gene sequence: CDR1 KGHSH, CDR2 LQKENI. With 3 bases removed from V and 0 bases from J, the gap between germline ends came to 8 bases. This CDR3 comprises 14 residues. CDR3: CASSPVNLNTEAFF. CDR3 coding DNA: TGTGCCAGCTCACCGGTCAACTTGAACACTGAAGCTTTCTTT.

The CDR3 DNA reads TGCGCCAGCAGTCAGGGGATGGGAACTGAAGCTTTCTTT. The encoded protein is CASSQGMGTEAFF. The genes are TRBV10-2 and TRBJ1-1; a possible D gene is TRBD1 (6 bases). The germline V gene has CDR1 WSHSY and CDR2 SAAADI. The CDR3 has 13 residues. V was cut by 5 bases and J by 5 bases, with 12 bases left in between.

The CDR3 reads CASFEGNTEAFF. CDR3 in DNA: TGCGCCAGTTTCGAGGGGAACACTGAAGCTTTCTTT. The gene calls are TRBV5-1 and TRBJ1-1; D remains ambiguous. V was clipped by 8 bases and J by 1 base, with 9 bases between them. CDR1 and CDR2 from the germline V gene are SGHRS and YFSETQ. The CDR3 contains 12 residues.

The chain recombines TRBV3-1 (or the pseudogene TRBV3-2) with TRBJ2-4, with TRBD1 matching 7 bases. This CDR3 region has 18 residues. The V gene's germline CDR1 is LGHDT and CDR2 YNNKEL (reference sequence). The J segment lost 1 base and the V segment lost 5 bases, leaving 14 bases of the junction unmatched. The CDR3 region is CASSFRQGAPQAKNIQYF. DNA of the CDR3: TGTGCCAGCAGCTTCCGACAGGGTGCTCCCCAGGCCAAAAACATTCAGTACTTC.

The chain recombines TRBV7-9 with TRBJ1-2; perhaps TRBD1 as D (6 bases). CDR1 and CDR2 (germline): SEHNR, FQNEAQ (reference sequence). V lost 3 bases to trimming and J lost 8 bases, with 19 bases between them. The CDR3 runs 15 residues. DNA of the CDR3: TGTGCCAGCAGCTTGACAGGACCTCAGGCGGAGGGCTACACCTTC. This sequence encodes CASSLTGPQAEGYTF.

This clone has more than one count but fewer than ten. The gene calls are TRBV6-5 and TRBJ1-4; D not resolved. Trimming took off 0 bases at V and 5 bases at J, with 10 bases between the two ends. Germline lookup yields CDR1 MNHEY and CDR2 SVGAGI. This CDR3 contains 15 residues. In nucleotides, the CDR3 is TGTGCCAGCAGTTACTCTCCGGGATCCAATGAAAAACTGTTTTTT. Its translation: CASSYSPGSNEKLFF.

CDR3: CASSPQVVPQETQYF. In DNA form, the CDR3 reads TGTGCCAGCAGCCCACAAGTGGTCCCCCAAGAGACCCAGTACTTC. V is TRBV11-2 and J is TRBJ2-5; D is ambiguous. The ends were cut back, 5 bases at V and 1 base at J, with 14 bases in the middle. Germline CDR1 SGHAT, CDR2 FQNNGV. There are 15 residues in the CDR3.

V usage is TRBV3-1 (or the pseudogene TRBV3-2) and J usage is TRBJ1-1; D possibly corresponds to TRBD1 (6 bases). The CDR3 loop spans 14 amino acids. Trimming left V 3 bases short and J 3 bases short, with 11 bases between. Germline CDR1 LGHDT, CDR2 YNNKEL (reference sequence). CDR3 residues: CASSQGAGYTEAFF. CDR3 in DNA: TGTGCCAGCAGCCAGGGGGCAGGGTACACTGAAGCTTTCTTT.

With regard to this clone: Other DNA sequences in this sample translate to the same CDR3. The chain carries TRBV9 and TRBJ2-1; 7 bases map to TRBD2. The germline gives CDR1 SGDLS, CDR2 YYNGEE. V lost 0 bases and J lost 9; bases outside the gene matches: 3. The CDR3 totals 13 residues. CDR3 DNA: TGTGCCAGCAGCGTAGACGGCGGGGGTGAGCAGTTCTTC. Protein: CASSVDGGGEQFF. Together with reference TRBV9 and TRBJ2-1, the CDR3 gives the full variable domain: DSGVTQTPKHLITATGQRVTLRCSPRSGDLSVYWYQQSLDQGLQFLIQYYNGEERAKGNILERFSAQQFPDLHSELNLSSLELGDSALYFCASSVDGGGEQFFGPGTRLTVL.

The rearrangement uses TRBV29-1 and TRBJ1-2; maybe TRBD1 (6 bases). Germline V gene data show CDR1 as SQVTM and CDR2 as ANQGSEA. V lost 4 bases, J lost 10 bases, and 16 bases lay in between. The CDR3 is 12 amino acids. The DNA of the CDR3 is TGCAGCGTTGTTGAGACAGGTTATAACTACACCTTC. Protein: CSVVETGYNYTF.